These T cell receptor beta chains were read from a single sample in a study of CD8 T cells in ankylosing spondylitis. TCRdb recomputed calls from the 5' RACE reads with MiXCR, one row per CDR3 protein. Among around 88,000 distinct CDR3 sequences, about 9.1% were seen once, and the ten largest hold approximately 4.8%. Sequencing input: blood, either unsorted or a sorted T cell fraction (not recorded which). The receptors were gathered from a male donor with ankylosing spondylitis or in good health (not recorded which). Each CDR3 is given with its conserved first and last residue. A D gene is named only where the DNA matches it firmly. Not all rows give a size; the values are once, few, many and, for expanded clones, a class.

d_call	v_call	j_call	clone_size	cdr3_nt	cdr3_aa
NA	TRBV29-1	TRBJ2-7	NA	TGCAGCGTTACTGGAGGATTAAGCTCCTACGAGCAGTACTTC	CSVTGGLSSYEQYF
NA	TRBV6-1	TRBJ1-5	many	TGTGCCAGCAGAGACCCTGGGGGTCAGCCCCAGCATTTT	CASRDPGGQPQHF
NA	TRBV9	TRBJ2-7	many	TGTGCCAGCAGCAGGCAGGAGGGGGCTAACGAGCAGTACTTC	CASSRQEGANEQYF
TRBD2	TRBV20-1	TRBJ2-3	many	TGCACCGGACTAGCAACAGATACGCAGTATTTT	CTGLATDTQYF
NA	TRBV20-1	TRBJ2-7	many	TGCAGTGCTAGGGGAGAGTTAGACTCCCGACCGCCCTACGAGCAGTACTTC	CSARGELDSRPPYEQYF
TRBD1	TRBV29-1	TRBJ2-7	medium-sized	TGCAGCGTCCAAGGGACAGGGACCTACGAGCAGTACTTC	CSVQGTGTYEQYF
NA	TRBV10-3	TRBJ1-5	NA	TGTGCCATCAGTTTATCGTCGGGGTGGGGCAGGCAGAACAATCAGCCCCAGCATTTT	CAISLSSGWGRQNNQPQHF
NA	TRBV4-2	TRBJ1-5	many	TGTGCCAGCAGCCAAGGGGGACTGAGCCAGCCCCAGCATTTT	CASSQGGLSQPQHF
NA	TRBV12-3/TRBV12-4	TRBJ2-5	many	TGTGCCAGCAAAGCTAGCATGGATTCGGAGACCCAGTACTTC	CASKASMDSETQYF
TRBD2	TRBV12-3/TRBV12-4	TRBJ2-3	many	TGTGCCAGCAGTGTAGCGGGGGAAGCAGATACGCAGTATTTT	CASSVAGEADTQYF
NA	TRBV10-3	TRBJ2-3	few	TGTGCCATCAGTGAGTCCGGGACACCCAGTGCGACAGATACGCAGTATTTT	CAISESGTPSATDTQYF
TRBD1	TRBV27	TRBJ1-5	many	TGTGCCAGCAGTTCACAGGGGGCGTACAACAATCAGCCCCAGCATTTT	CASSSQGAYNNQPQHF
NA	TRBV15	TRBJ2-7	many	TGTGCCACCAGCAGAGAAATCTTGGGGGCCGATTTGGACGAGCAGTACTTC	CATSREILGADLDEQYF
NA	TRBV18	TRBJ1-5	many	TGTGCCAGCGGGGGGCAACTAGATCAGCCCCAGCATTTT	CASGGQLDQPQHF
TRBD1	TRBV20-1	TRBJ2-7	many	TGCAGTGGCAATACACAGGGGGCTTACGAGCAGTACTTC	CSGNTQGAYEQYF
NA	TRBV7-9	TRBJ1-2	few	TGTGCCAGCAGCTCCAGGGCCTATGGCTACACCTTC	CASSSRAYGYTF
TRBD2	TRBV5-1	TRBJ2-7	many	TGCGCCAGCAGCCCCGGGACTAGCGGAACCTACGAGCAGTACTTC	CASSPGTSGTYEQYF
NA	TRBV5-1	TRBJ2-2	many	TGCGCCAGCAGCTTGGGCGGGGCGGAGACCGGGGAGCTGTTTTTT	CASSLGGAETGELFF
NA	TRBV19	TRBJ2-7	NA	TGTGCCAGTAGTGCCCGTCCCCTGGGAGTGGGCTACGAGCAGTACTTC	CASSARPLGVGYEQYF
TRBD1	TRBV7-2	TRBJ1-3	NA	TGTGCCAGCAGCTTAGCGGCGACAGGGGAAGGAAACACCATATATTTT	CASSLAATGEGNTIYF
NA	TRBV15	TRBJ2-7	many	TGTGCCACCAGAGAATCCGGGGTTGGCTACGAGCAGTACTTC	CATRESGVGYEQYF
NA	TRBV12-3/TRBV12-4	TRBJ2-7	many	TGTGCCAGCAGTCCCTTCCCCTACGAGCAGTACTTC	CASSPFPYEQYF
TRBD1	TRBV19	TRBJ1-4	many	TGTGCCAGTAGTATTTACGGGACAGGGTTTGAAAAACTGTTTTTT	CASSIYGTGFEKLFF
NA	TRBV27	TRBJ1-4	many	TGTGCCAGCAGCCACATCGGGACACAAAATGAAAAACTGTTTTTT	CASSHIGTQNEKLFF
TRBD2	TRBV5-1	TRBJ2-7	many	TGCGCCAGCAGCCGGGAGGGTTCCTTTTACGAGCAGTACTTC	CASSREGSFYEQYF
TRBD1	TRBV12-3/TRBV12-4	TRBJ2-7	many	TGTGCCAGCAGTTTTAGGCTGGACAGGGGGCACTCTCTTCCATACGAGCAGTACTTC	CASSFRLDRGHSLPYEQYF
NA	TRBV9	TRBJ1-6	many	TGTGCCAGCAGCGTAGACCCCGGGCAGGGCAGCTCACCCCTCCACTTT	CASSVDPGQGSSPLHF
NA	TRBV7-9	TRBJ1-1	few	TGTGCCAGCAGCTTAGACAGGGTCCCCACTGAAGCTTTCTTT	CASSLDRVPTEAFF
NA	TRBV7-6	TRBJ2-4	many	TGTGCCAGCAGCGAGAGAACAGGGAATAGCAAAAACATTCAGTACTTC	CASSERTGNSKNIQYF
TRBD1	TRBV11-2	TRBJ2-5	many	TGTGCCAGCAGCTTTTCACGGACCGAAGGACAGGGAGAAGAGACCCAGTACTTC	CASSFSRTEGQGEETQYF
NA	TRBV3-1	TRBJ1-5	few	TGTGCCAGCAGCCAGGGACTTCCAGGAAATCAGCCCCAGCATTTT	CASSQGLPGNQPQHF
NA	TRBV12-3/TRBV12-4	TRBJ2-2	many	TGTGCCAGCAGTCTAGGAAAGTCGAACACCGGGGAGCTGTTTTTT	CASSLGKSNTGELFF
NA	TRBV5-1	TRBJ1-2	many	TGCGCCAGCAGCGGGACCGGGGGCGCCTATGGCTACACCTTC	CASSGTGGAYGYTF
NA	TRBV20-1	TRBJ1-5	many	TGCAGTGCTAGAGAGGGAGGACAGCCCCAGCATTTT	CSAREGGQPQHF
NA	TRBV20-1	TRBJ1-2	NA	TGCAGTGCCAAGAGGCCCCAAGCGGGCTATGGCTACACCTTC	CSAKRPQAGYGYTF
NA	TRBV6-2/TRBV6-3	TRBJ2-7	many	TGTGCCAGCAGTTGGTCAGGTCCCTACGAGCAGTACTTC	CASSWSGPYEQYF
NA	TRBV4-2	TRBJ1-3	many	TGTGCCAGCAGCCACGACTTCTGGATGGGTGCGTCTGGAAACACCATATATTTT	CASSHDFWMGASGNTIYF
NA	TRBV20-1	TRBJ1-6	many	TGCAGTGCTAGGGATGTCGTGGGTAATTCACCCCTCCACTTT	CSARDVVGNSPLHF
NA	TRBV25-1	TRBJ2-1	many	TGTGCCAGCAGTGAGGTGCGCGGGAATGAGCAGTTCTTC	CASSEVRGNEQFF
NA	TRBV5-1	TRBJ2-4	many	TGCGCCAGCAGCTTCAGCGCAGGTCAAAAAAACATTCAGTACTTC	CASSFSAGQKNIQYF
NA	TRBV7-2	TRBJ1-4	NA	TGTGCCAGCAGCATAGCGGCCAGGGGAACTAATGAAAAACTGTTTTTT	CASSIAARGTNEKLFF
NA	TRBV5-5	TRBJ2-5	many	TGTGCCAGCAGCTTGGTTCCGGTCGGATCCCAAGAGACCCAGTACTTC	CASSLVPVGSQETQYF
TRBD1	TRBV28	TRBJ1-2	many	TGTGCCAGCAGTTTATGGAGTGGGACAGCTTCCCCGGGGAACTATGGCTACACCTTC	CASSLWSGTASPGNYGYTF
NA	TRBV6-5	TRBJ2-3	many	TGTGCCAGCAGTTACGATTTCTGGAGAACAGATACGCAGTATTTT	CASSYDFWRTDTQYF
NA	TRBV5-1	TRBJ2-3	NA	TGCGCCAGCAGCTTGAAGAGGAATATCGCAGATACGCAGTATTTT	CASSLKRNIADTQYF
TRBD1	TRBV5-1	TRBJ1-1	many	TGCGCCAGCAGCTGGGGACAGGGACCCACTGAAGCTTTCTTT	CASSWGQGPTEAFF
TRBD2	TRBV29-1	TRBJ2-5	many	TGCAGCCTAGCGGACGGCGGAGAGACCCAGTACTTC	CSLADGGETQYF
NA	TRBV12-3/TRBV12-4	TRBJ1-2	NA	TGTGCCAGCAGCGCATTGGTGGGCTACACCTTC	CASSALVGYTF
NA	TRBV20-1	TRBJ2-3	many	TGCAGTGCTAGAGGAGAAATAGCGGTGGGCACCACAGATACGCAGTATTTT	CSARGEIAVGTTDTQYF
TRBD2	TRBV7-2	TRBJ2-7	many	TGTGCCAGCAGCTGGCGGGGGGACGACGAGCAGTACTTC	CASSWRGDDEQYF
NA	TRBV10-3	TRBJ2-5	few	TGTGCCATCAGTGAAAGTGAGACCCAGTACTTC	CAISESETQYF
TRBD1	TRBV11-2	TRBJ2-3	many	TGTGCCAGCAGCTTAGTCAGGACAGGGGGTTCCGATACGCAGTATTTT	CASSLVRTGGSDTQYF
NA	TRBV12-3/TRBV12-4	TRBJ2-6	many	TGTGCCAGCAGCCCACCTATGGGCTCTGGGGCCAACGTCCTGACTTTC	CASSPPMGSGANVLTF
NA	TRBV3-1	TRBJ2-7	many	TGTGCCAGCAGCCAAGGGGGTGAGCAGTACTTC	CASSQGGEQYF
NA	TRBV6-5	TRBJ2-3	many	TGTGCCAGCAGTTACTCACATCTGACAGCGATTAGCACAGATACGCAGTATTTT	CASSYSHLTAISTDTQYF